These T cell receptor beta chains were read from a single sample in a study of neurological immune-mediated disorders. TCRdb reprocessed the 5' RACE reads via MiXCR and lists one record per CDR3 protein. The data show roughly 60,000 distinct CDR3 sequences, with 3.7% seen just once and roughly 2.3% held by the top ten. The sample consisted of PBMCs. All receptors derive from a woman aged 45-65 years with multiple sclerosis. The CDR3 runs from the conserved cysteine through the conserved F or W. D genes are given only for firm matches. Rows give clone size only sometimes, using once, few, many, or a class for an expanded clone.

abundance: many
v_gene: TRBV3-1
d_gene: TRBD2
j_gene: TRBJ2-5
CDR3nt: TGTGCCAGCAGCCAACGGACTAGCGGGGGGGGAGAGACCCAGTACTTC
CDR3aa: CASSQRTSGGGETQYF

abundance: many
v_gene: TRBV10-2
d_gene: NA
j_gene: TRBJ1-2
CDR3nt: TGCGCCAGCAGTGAAGGGGGAGGCTACACCTTC
CDR3aa: CASSEGGGYTF

abundance: medium-sized
v_gene: TRBV28
d_gene: TRBD2
j_gene: TRBJ2-7
CDR3nt: TGTGCCAGCAGTTTATGGGAACTAGCGGGAGGGCCTGGAGAGCAGTACTTC
CDR3aa: CASSLWELAGGPGEQYF

abundance: many
v_gene: TRBV7-2
d_gene: NA
j_gene: TRBJ1-2
CDR3nt: TGTGCCAGCAGCCCCTACCTGGAGGAGAACTATGGCTACACCTTC
CDR3aa: CASSPYLEENYGYTF

abundance: few
v_gene: TRBV5-1
d_gene: NA
j_gene: TRBJ2-1
CDR3nt: TGCGCCAGCAGCACCGGAGGCGATGAGCAGTTCTTC
CDR3aa: CASSTGGDEQFF

abundance: many
v_gene: TRBV6-6
d_gene: NA
j_gene: TRBJ2-5
CDR3nt: TGTGCCAGCAGTTACTCGGACAGTCGGGAGACCCAGTACTTC
CDR3aa: CASSYSDSRETQYF

abundance: many
v_gene: TRBV27
d_gene: NA
j_gene: TRBJ1-2
CDR3nt: TGTGCCAGCAGTTTTTCGGTGAACTATGGCTACACCTTC
CDR3aa: CASSFSVNYGYTF

abundance: many
v_gene: TRBV20-1
d_gene: TRBD1
j_gene: TRBJ2-2
CDR3nt: TGCAGTGCCCGGGACAGTCGACAGCTGTTTTTT
CDR3aa: CSARDSRQLFF

abundance: many
v_gene: TRBV12-3/TRBV12-4
d_gene: NA
j_gene: TRBJ2-7
CDR3nt: TGTGCCAGCAGTCCTCCTTGGGACGAGCAGTACTTC
CDR3aa: CASSPPWDEQYF

abundance: many
v_gene: TRBV20-1
d_gene: NA
j_gene: TRBJ1-2
CDR3nt: TGCAGTGCTAGAGATAAAGGGGCGCAGGAAGGCTACACCTTC
CDR3aa: CSARDKGAQEGYTF

abundance: many
v_gene: TRBV4-3
d_gene: TRBD2
j_gene: TRBJ2-4
CDR3nt: TGCGCCAGCAGCCAAGATAGCGGGATTTGGGGAAACATTCAGTACTTC
CDR3aa: CASSQDSGIWGNIQYF

abundance: many
v_gene: TRBV20-1
d_gene: TRBD1
j_gene: TRBJ2-7
CDR3nt: TGCAGTGCTAGAAACCGGGACAGGGGCTACGAGCAGTACTTC
CDR3aa: CSARNRDRGYEQYF

abundance: many
v_gene: TRBV12-3/TRBV12-4
d_gene: NA
j_gene: TRBJ2-1
CDR3nt: TGTGCCAGCAGTTTATCTCAGGGGTGGAATGAGCAGTTCTTC
CDR3aa: CASSLSQGWNEQFF

abundance: many
v_gene: TRBV10-3
d_gene: NA
j_gene: TRBJ2-5
CDR3nt: TGTGCCATCAGTGAGTCGAATGGTGAAGAGACCCAGTACTTC
CDR3aa: CAISESNGEETQYF

abundance: many
v_gene: TRBV10-3
d_gene: TRBD2
j_gene: TRBJ2-7
CDR3nt: TGTGCCTCCAAGACTAGCGGGGACACCTACGAGCAGTACTTC
CDR3aa: CASKTSGDTYEQYF

abundance: NA
v_gene: TRBV5-1
d_gene: TRBD1
j_gene: TRBJ1-6
CDR3nt: TGCGCCAGCAGCTTGTGGTGGACAGGAGATAATTCACCCCTCAACTTT
CDR3aa: CASSLWWTGDNSPLNF

abundance: many
v_gene: TRBV20-1
d_gene: NA
j_gene: TRBJ1-1
CDR3nt: TGCAGTGCTCTCATGAACACTGAAGCTTTCTTT
CDR3aa: CSALMNTEAFF

abundance: many
v_gene: TRBV7-8
d_gene: NA
j_gene: TRBJ2-3
CDR3nt: TGTGCCAGCAGCTCCCCCTCCCAAGGGCTTAGCACAGATACGCAGTATTTT
CDR3aa: CASSSPSQGLSTDTQYF

abundance: many
v_gene: TRBV7-2
d_gene: TRBD2
j_gene: TRBJ2-1
CDR3nt: TGTGCCAGCACCCTAGCGGGAGGGCCCTCGTACAATGAGCAGTTCTTC
CDR3aa: CASTLAGGPSYNEQFF

abundance: many
v_gene: TRBV5-1
d_gene: NA
j_gene: TRBJ2-7
CDR3nt: TGCGCCAGCAGCTTTATCTTAGACAGCGGGTCCTACGAGCAGTACTTC
CDR3aa: CASSFILDSGSYEQYF

abundance: many
v_gene: TRBV7-2
d_gene: NA
j_gene: TRBJ1-1
CDR3nt: TGTGCCAGCAGCTTAGCGCTAGCGGACAACGAAGCTTTCTTT
CDR3aa: CASSLALADNEAFF

abundance: many
v_gene: TRBV29-1
d_gene: NA
j_gene: TRBJ2-5
CDR3nt: TGCAGCGCCCCGTACTTCGGAGGGGAGACCCAGTACTTC
CDR3aa: CSAPYFGGETQYF

abundance: many
v_gene: TRBV10-3
d_gene: NA
j_gene: TRBJ1-5
CDR3nt: TGTGCCATCAGTGAGTCCTATTTACTGAGTCAGCCCCAGCATTTT
CDR3aa: CAISESYLLSQPQHF

abundance: many
v_gene: TRBV5-5
d_gene: NA
j_gene: TRBJ1-4
CDR3nt: TGTGCCAGCAGCTTGTTCGGGGGTTCGGTTGAAAAACTGTTTTTT
CDR3aa: CASSLFGGSVEKLFF

abundance: many
v_gene: TRBV6-6
d_gene: TRBD2
j_gene: TRBJ2-3
CDR3nt: TGTGCCAGCAGTCCCGGGACTAGCGGGACCTACACAGATACGCAGTATTTT
CDR3aa: CASSPGTSGTYTDTQYF

abundance: many
v_gene: TRBV11-2
d_gene: NA
j_gene: TRBJ1-3
CDR3nt: TGTGCCAGCAGCTTCGACAGGCAAGGAAACACCATATATTTT
CDR3aa: CASSFDRQGNTIYF

abundance: NA
v_gene: TRBV6-6
d_gene: TRBD2
j_gene: TRBJ2-1
CDR3nt: TGTGCCAGCAGTTTCGAGACTAGCGGGAGGTTTAATGAGCAGTTCTTC
CDR3aa: CASSFETSGRFNEQFF

abundance: many
v_gene: TRBV6-5
d_gene: NA
j_gene: TRBJ1-2
CDR3nt: TGTGCCAGCAGTTACTCAGGGGGGTATGGCTACACCTTC
CDR3aa: CASSYSGGYGYTF

abundance: many
v_gene: TRBV7-2
d_gene: TRBD2
j_gene: TRBJ2-3
CDR3nt: TGTGCCAGCAGCTTAGCTCGGGGAGGGAACACAGATACGCAGTATTTT
CDR3aa: CASSLARGGNTDTQYF

abundance: many
v_gene: TRBV20-1
d_gene: TRBD2
j_gene: TRBJ2-3
CDR3nt: TGCAGTGCTCCACTAGCGGGAGGGGGAGATACGCAGTATTTT
CDR3aa: CSAPLAGGGDTQYF

abundance: many
v_gene: TRBV6-5
d_gene: NA
j_gene: TRBJ1-1
CDR3nt: TGTGCCAGCAGTTACCTACACGGGCCCGAAGCTTTCTTT
CDR3aa: CASSYLHGPEAFF

abundance: many
v_gene: TRBV15
d_gene: TRBD2
j_gene: TRBJ2-1
CDR3nt: TGTGCCACCAGCAGAGATCTTGCAGGGGCGGGAGGGAGCAATGAGCAGTTCTTC
CDR3aa: CATSRDLAGAGGSNEQFF

abundance: few
v_gene: TRBV14
d_gene: NA
j_gene: TRBJ2-1
CDR3nt: TGTGCCAGCAGCCAGGCTTACAGGGACAATGAGCAGTTCTTC
CDR3aa: CASSQAYRDNEQFF

abundance: many
v_gene: TRBV20-1
d_gene: TRBD2
j_gene: TRBJ2-3
CDR3nt: TGCAGTGCTAGAGGACTAGCGGGAGGCGCAGATACGCAGTATTTT
CDR3aa: CSARGLAGGADTQYF

abundance: many
v_gene: TRBV11-1
d_gene: TRBD1
j_gene: TRBJ2-3
CDR3nt: TGTGCCAGCAGCCACGGACAGGGGGCGGACACAGATACGCAGTATTTT
CDR3aa: CASSHGQGADTDTQYF

abundance: many
v_gene: TRBV9
d_gene: NA
j_gene: TRBJ1-3
CDR3nt: TGTGCCAGCAGCGGGAACTCTGGAAACACCATATATTTT
CDR3aa: CASSGNSGNTIYF

abundance: many
v_gene: TRBV5-1
d_gene: NA
j_gene: TRBJ1-4
CDR3nt: TGCGCCAGCAGCTCCGCCCCAGGGGAAGGAGAAAAACTGTTTTTT
CDR3aa: CASSSAPGEGEKLFF

abundance: NA
v_gene: TRBV6-4
d_gene: NA
j_gene: TRBJ2-2
CDR3nt: TGTGCCAGCAGTGGGGACCAGAACACCGGGGAGCTGTTTTTT
CDR3aa: CASSGDQNTGELFF

abundance: many
v_gene: TRBV15
d_gene: NA
j_gene: TRBJ1-4
CDR3nt: TGTGCCACCAGTAACCAGCGGGAAAAACTGTTTTTT
CDR3aa: CATSNQREKLFF

abundance: many
v_gene: TRBV24-1
d_gene: NA
j_gene: TRBJ2-1
CDR3nt: TGTGCCACCAGTGATCCCAACCCGGCCCTGGCGGGGAATGAGCAGTTCTTC
CDR3aa: CATSDPNPALAGNEQFF

abundance: NA
v_gene: TRBV14
d_gene: TRBD2
j_gene: TRBJ2-5
CDR3nt: TGTGCCAGCAGCCCTTGGGGACTAGCGGGACAAGAGACCCGGTACTTC
CDR3aa: CASSPWGLAGQETRYF

abundance: many
v_gene: TRBV6-4
d_gene: TRBD2
j_gene: TRBJ2-2
CDR3nt: TGTGCCAGCAGTGTAGCGGGAGACACCGGGGAGCTGTTTTTT
CDR3aa: CASSVAGDTGELFF

abundance: many
v_gene: TRBV7-2
d_gene: TRBD1
j_gene: TRBJ1-1
CDR3nt: TGTGCCAGCAGCTTAGCCTTCAGGGGGCAAACTGAAGCTTTCTTT
CDR3aa: CASSLAFRGQTEAFF

abundance: many
v_gene: TRBV7-9
d_gene: NA
j_gene: TRBJ2-3
CDR3nt: TGTGCCAGCAGCTCCCCGGGGCCAGATACGCAGTATTTT
CDR3aa: CASSSPGPDTQYF

abundance: many
v_gene: TRBV20-1
d_gene: NA
j_gene: TRBJ1-4
CDR3nt: TGCAGTGCTCCAGAGCCTATAGGGGCTAATGAAAAACTGTTTTTT
CDR3aa: CSAPEPIGANEKLFF

abundance: many
v_gene: TRBV12-3/TRBV12-4
d_gene: TRBD1
j_gene: TRBJ1-2
CDR3nt: TGTGCCAGCAGGAAAAATCAGGGGGCAAGGGATGGCTACACCTTC
CDR3aa: CASRKNQGARDGYTF

abundance: many
v_gene: TRBV25-1
d_gene: NA
j_gene: TRBJ2-7
CDR3nt: TGTGCCAGCAGTGAACACAGCGGCTCCTACGAGCAGTACTTC
CDR3aa: CASSEHSGSYEQYF

abundance: many
v_gene: TRBV10-3
d_gene: NA
j_gene: TRBJ2-1
CDR3nt: TGTGCCATCAGTGAGTCGGGAGTTGAGCAGTTCTTC
CDR3aa: CAISESGVEQFF

abundance: many
v_gene: TRBV2
d_gene: NA
j_gene: TRBJ2-1
CDR3nt: TGTGCCAGCGGGGTGACAGCAAATGAGCAGTTCTTC
CDR3aa: CASGVTANEQFF